This TCR beta chain appears in the sequencing data of a study of post-analysis software for immune sequencing data. Study information: Multiple sclerosis in the patients followed relapsing-remitting, secondary progressive and progressive-relapsing courses.

Only a few counts were recorded for this clonotype. Its antigen is not known. Libraries were made from TCR beta cDNA, and they carried unique molecular identifiers. Approximately 500,000 cDNA molecules were obtained from 1 to 10 million T cells. TCRdb independently ran MiXCR on the PCR reads; one entry per CDR3 protein. The repertoire holds about 820,000 distinct CDR3 sequences, with roughly 50% as singletons. Regarding the study as a whole: Multiple sclerosis patients showed significantly lower normalized Chao1 diversity than controls did. Included in a set of roughly five TRBV segments more frequent in patients than controls were TRBV5-6, TRBV5-1 and TRBV20-1.

Germline V CDR1 and CDR2: SGHRS, YFSETQ. With 8 bases clipped from V and 13 bases from J, the junction kept 11 bases outside the gene matches. The CDR3 extends over 12 amino acids. The sequenced material came from blood. The V call is TRBV5-1, the J call TRBJ1-2, with 10 bases fitting TRBD1. This TCR was recovered from a girl aged 5 to 17 with multiple sclerosis. CDR3 DNA: TGCGCCAGTAATCCGGGACAGGGGATTTTCACCTTC. It yields the protein CASNPGQGIFTF.